The 2 T cell receptor beta chains reported below all come from one sample, sequenced in a study of a mutant IDH1 vaccine in newly diagnosed glioma (dated by TCRdb to the early 2020s). Library preparation used the immunoSEQ multiplex PCR assay. Not all clones reach the TCRdb copy of this immuneACCESS table, which keeps in-frame sequences only. Checked studies attribute under half of the gap to unresolved V genes and leave the rest unexplained. The sample table holds about 51,000 clones, of which 78% were seen once. The ten largest clones represent about 5% of the sample. These TCRs are of unknown antigen specificity. The time point label for this specimen denotes: week 5, during vaccination. Every vaccine dose consisted of 300 ug of a 20-mer mutant IDH1 peptide in Montanide, administered subcutaneously together with topical imiquimod. The starting material was PBMCs, obtained from a glioma patient whose treatment included an IDH1 peptide vaccine. Receptor source: a man in his fifties or sixties with glioma.

The chain joins TRBV5-6 to TRBJ1-4, with TRBD1 matching 10 bases. V lost 2 bases, J lost 8 bases, and 3 bases stayed unmatched. Germline V lookup: CDR1 SGHDT, CDR2 YYEEEE. This CDR3 region has 14 residues. CDR3 sequence: CASSLRQGAEKLFF. The CDR3 nucleotides are TGTGCCAGCAGCTTACGACAGGGGGCGGAAAAACTGTTTTTT.

The chain is built from TRBV7-6 and TRBJ1-2; possibly TRBD1 for D (5 bases). V lost 5 bases and J lost 4, with 11 bases in between. The germline CDR1 and CDR2 sequences are SGHVS and FNYEAQ. This CDR3 has 13 amino acids. The CDR3 DNA reads TGTGCCAGCAGCCCCGGGGACGTCTATGGCTACACCTTC. Protein product: CASSPGDVYGYTF. The full variable domain, with the rest looked up from reference TRBV7-6 and TRBJ1-2, is GAGVSQSPRYKVTKRGQDVALRCDPISGHVSLYWYRQALGQGPEFLTYFNYEAQQDKSGLPNDRFSAERPEGSISTLTIQRTEQRDSAMYRCASSPGDVYGYTFGSGTRLTVV.